The 19 T cell receptor beta chains presented below share a single source sample, sequenced in a study of Ad26.COV2.S vaccination and SARS-CoV-2 variants. This sample's treatment: 19 received Ad26.COV2.S at low or high dose, single or two shots; 5 received placebo; per-sample allocation not given. Day 63 following the first vaccine or placebo injection was when the samples were taken. Sequencing used immunoSEQ multiplex PCR; TCRdb keeps in-frame clones, though not all of them. The sample yields 400,000 to 450,000 clones, less than 95% seen once. This sample comprised peripheral blood, obtained in a trial of Ad26.COV2.S vaccine versus placebo. The receptors were sampled from a person between 18 and 65 years old who received the Ad26.COV2.S COVID-19 vaccine or a placebo.

The chain has TRBV2 and TRBJ2-5; a possible D gene is TRBD2 (5 bases). Germline V CDR1 and CDR2: SNHLY, FYNNEI. The CDR3 consists of 13 residues. Trimming removed 4 bases from V and 4 bases from J, with 10 bases in between. The CDR3 loop is CASSGTVRETQYF. CDR3 DNA: TGTGCCAGCAGTGGGACTGTGAGAGAGACCCAGTACTTC.

V and J are TRBV28 and TRBJ1-1, with D unclear. The CDR3 contains 12 residues. Germline V gene lookup returns CDR1 MDHEN and CDR2 SYDVKM. V was trimmed by 5 bases and J by 4 bases, leaving 8 bases between them. For the CDR3, the DNA is TGTGCCAGCAGTCCGCCGAGCACTGAAGCTTTCTTT. It is translated as CASSPPSTEAFF.

V is TRBV7-9 and J is TRBJ2-3; 11 bases agree with TRBD2. The CDR3 spans 15 residues. V lost 5 bases, J lost 0 bases, and 1 base stayed unmatched. From germline, CDR1 is SEHNR and CDR2 FQNEAQ (reference sequence). In DNA, the CDR3 is TGTGCCAGCAGCCGGACTAGCGGGAGCACAGATACGCAGTATTTT. It yields the protein CASSRTSGSTDTQYF.

This chain connects TRBV19 to TRBJ2-2; 9 bases match TRBD2. The CDR3 contains 17 residues. V gave up 5 bases and J gave up 2 bases; unmatched junction bases: 9. Germline-derived CDR1 and CDR2 are LNHDA and SQIVND (reference sequence). The DNA of the CDR3 is TGTGCCAGTAGTGACCTCGGGACTAGCAAAAACACCGGGGAGCTGTTTTTT. This translates into CASSDLGTSKNTGELFF.

The genes are TRBV7-2 and TRBJ1-1; TRBD1 is a possible D gene (5 bases). The V gene lost 5 bases and the J gene lost 1 base, with 8 bases spanning the gap. Germline lookup yields CDR1 SGHTA and CDR2 FQGNSA. The CDR3 is 13 amino acids. CDR3 in amino acids: CASSQTENTEAFF. CDR3 DNA: TGTGCCAGCAGCCAGACAGAGAACACTGAAGCTTTCTTT.

V and J are TRBV6-1 and TRBJ1-5; 7 bases fit TRBD1. CDR3 length: 15 residues. The V and J ends lost 1 base and 6 bases, in that order; junction bases with no gene match: 6. The germline V gene has CDR1 MNHNS and CDR2 SASEGT. CDR3 sequence reads: CASSEGQGISQPQHF. CDR3 nucleotide sequence: TGTGCCAGCAGTGAAGGACAGGGTATCAGTCAGCCCCAGCATTTT.

This sequence joins TRBV28 and TRBJ1-2; D unresolved. The germline CDR1 and CDR2 sequences are MDHEN and SYDVKM. The ends were cut back, 8 bases at V and 0 bases at J, with 4 bases in the middle. The CDR3 consists of 11 residues. The CDR3: CASASNYGYTF. CDR3 coding DNA: TGTGCCAGCGCCTCTAACTATGGCTACACCTTC.

The DNA of the CDR3 is TGTGCCAGCTCACCGACAGGTCAGAACACTGAAGCTTTCTTT. This codes for CASSPTGQNTEAFF. The V call is TRBV18, the J call TRBJ1-1; weak D call: TRBD1 (6 bases). The V gene's germline CDR1 is KGHSH and CDR2 LQKENI. CDR3 length: 14 amino acids. The V end was cut by 3 bases, the J end by 1 base, with 9 bases between.

The V call is TRBV4-3, the J call TRBJ2-2; 11 bases are a match to TRBD2. The CDR3 extends over 18 amino acids. Germline assignment: CDR1 LGHNA and CDR2 YSLEER. Trimming took 1 base from V and 4 from J; bases not matched to a gene: 8. The CDR3 sequence: CASSQGGGLADFTGELFF. Written as DNA, the CDR3 is TGCGCCAGCAGCCAAGGGGGGGGACTAGCGGACTTCACCGGGGAGCTGTTTTTT.

This chain joins TRBV9 and TRBJ2-2, with a possible D match to TRBD2 (6 bases). Germline V gene sequence: CDR1 SGDLS, CDR2 YYNGEE. CDR3 length equals 16 residues. The ends were cut back, 1 base at V and 1 base at J, with 11 bases in the middle. DNA of the CDR3: TGTGCCAGCAGCGTACCAAGGGGAGGGAACACCGGGGAGCTGTTTTTT. Translating gives CASSVPRGGNTGELFF.

This rearrangement joins TRBV7-8 to TRBJ2-3; D may be TRBD2 (6 bases). The CDR3 has 17 amino acids. CDR1 and CDR2 (germline): SGHVS, FQNEAQ. The V end lost 0 bases, the J end lost 2 bases, and 15 bases lay between the germline ends. CDR3 in DNA: TGTGCCAGCAGCTTAGCGCGGAAAGGCGGGGTCACAGATACGCAGTATTTT. It is translated as CASSLARKGGVTDTQYF.

The chain is built from TRBV19 and TRBJ2-5, with TRBD2 as a possible D gene (7 bases). The CDR3 runs 15 residues. The V end lost 4 bases, the J end lost 4 bases, and 16 bases lay between the germline ends. Germline CDR1 reads LNHDA; CDR2 reads SQIVND (reference sequence). In DNA, the CDR3 is TGTGCCAGTAGTAAGGGGGGGGCGCTTGGAGAGACCCAGTACTTC. The encoded protein is CASSKGGALGETQYF.

The chain carries TRBV4-1 and TRBJ2-1; TRBD1 matches at 8 bases. V was clipped by 4 bases and J by 2 bases; unmatched bases: 10. The CDR3 is 17 amino acids. Germline V lookup: CDR1 MGHRA, CDR2 YSYEKL. DNA for the CDR3: TGCGCCAGCAGCCCCGAGATTCAGGGGGCGGCCTACAATGAGCAGTTCTTC. This sequence encodes CASSPEIQGAAYNEQFF.

V usage is TRBV19 and J usage is TRBJ1-5; D remains ambiguous. Per the germline V gene, CDR1 is LNHDA and CDR2 is SQIVND (reference sequence). V lost 3 bases and J 5 bases, leaving 14 bases between the germline ends. This CDR3 spans 15 amino acids. The CDR3 coding sequence is TGTGCCAGTAGTATTGGAGGTTACGGGTATCAGCCCCAGCATTTT. Translation: CASSIGGYGYQPQHF.

This rearrangement joins TRBV10-3 to TRBJ2-1; 8 bases fit TRBD2. The length of the CDR3 is 15 residues. Trimming cost V 7 bases and J 8 bases; bases outside gene matches: 13. Germline CDR1 and CDR2: ENHRY and SYGVKD. The CDR3 sequence is CAINTPGREVYEQFF. CDR3 DNA: TGTGCCATCAACACCCCGGGGCGGGAGGTCTATGAGCAGTTCTTC.

This chain links TRBV10-1 with TRBJ2-3, with D uncertain. V gave up 6 bases and J gave up 2 bases, with 3 bases separating them. In germline, CDR1 is WNHNN, CDR2 SYGVQD (reference sequence). The CDR3 contains 11 residues. The CDR3 DNA is TGCGCCAGCAGAGTCACAGATACGCAGTATTTT. Protein: CASRVTDTQYF.

The chain links TRBV7-8 to TRBJ1-6; 8 nucleotides line up with TRBD1. The CDR3 consists of 16 residues. Germline CDR1 and CDR2: SGHVS and FQNEAQ. V was clipped by 1 base and J by 7 bases; unmatched bases: 6. The CDR3 DNA reads as TGTGCCAGCAGCTTAGGTGACAGGGGTCCCAATTCACCCCTCCACTTT. It codes for CASSLGDRGPNSPLHF.

The rearrangement links TRBV2 to TRBJ2-2; 8 bases line up with TRBD1. The V segment lost 5 bases and the J segment 0 bases; nucleotides outside the gene matches: 8. The length of the CDR3 is 17 residues. The germline CDR1 and CDR2 sequences are SNHLY and FYNNEI. CDR3 in amino acids: CASSHARTGPNTGELFF. DNA for the CDR3: TGTGCCAGCAGTCACGCTCGGACAGGGCCGAACACCGGGGAGCTGTTTTTT.

V usage is TRBV7-8 and J usage is TRBJ2-7, with unresolved D. From germline, CDR1 is SGHVS and CDR2 FQNEAQ. The V end lost 1 base, the J end lost 2 bases, and 9 bases lay between the germline ends. The length of the CDR3 is 14 residues. In DNA form, the CDR3 reads TGTGCCAGCAGCTTAGGCGGCACGACCTACGAGCAGTACTTC. This translates into CASSLGGTTYEQYF.